Following are 9 T cell receptor beta chains from one sample sequenced in a study of T cell repertoires in cytomegalovirus infection (dated by TCRdb to between 2018 and 2020). The reads were generated on an Illumina HiSeq 1500. TCRdb redid the processing of the public reads, applying fastp at Q25 and MiXCR, and retained in-frame beta chains. When rows share a CDR3 protein, they turn into one entry using the most common DNA and genes. Across this sample there are roughly 150,000 distinct CDR3 sequences, with about a quarter seen only once. The top ten hold 9.5% to 12% of the sample. Sequenced material: PBMCs. Receptor source: a human donor in good health (CMV status not recorded). Some clones in this sample may be carry-over from other donors' samples.

V and J are TRBV7-6 and TRBJ2-7, with 7 bases identical to TRBD1. This CDR3 spans 13 amino acids. In germline, CDR1 is SGHVS, CDR2 FNYEAQ. V dropped 4 bases and J dropped 1; count of bases not matched to a gene: 1. In nucleotides, the CDR3 is TGTGCCAGCAGCTCGGGACAGTCCTACGAGCAGTACTTC. Its protein is CASSSGQSYEQYF.

The rearrangement links TRBV27 to TRBJ1-6; TRBD1 aligns across 9 bases. J was trimmed by 10 bases and V by 4 bases; bases with no gene match: 5. The germline gives CDR1 MNHEY, CDR2 SMNVEV (reference sequence). The CDR3 covers 14 residues. CDR3 in amino acids: CASSWDRVGSPLHF. For the CDR3, the DNA is TGTGCCAGCAGTTGGGACAGGGTTGGCTCACCCCTCCACTTT.

The chain has TRBV7-9 and TRBJ1-2; D remains ambiguous. Germline CDR1 and CDR2: SEHNR and FQNEAQ (reference sequence). CDR3 size: 13 residues. Trimming left V 10 bases short and J 8 bases short, with 20 bases between. CDR3 sequence (DNA): TGTGCCATCGTCCATATCGAGCCGTCCGGCTACACCTTC. This sequence encodes CAIVHIEPSGYTF.

This clonotype was observed a handful of times. The V call is TRBV19, the J call TRBJ2-3; 8 bases are shared with TRBD1. Germline V CDR1 and CDR2: LNHDA, SQIVND (reference sequence). This CDR3 has 14 residues. Trimming at V came to 7 bases and at J to 0 bases, leaving 3 bases not matched to a gene. CDR3 residues: CASKTGVSTDTQYF. In DNA, the CDR3 is TGTGCCAGTAAGACAGGGGTTAGCACAGATACGCAGTATTTT.

V gene TRBV5-4 combines with J gene TRBJ2-7, with 8 bases fitting TRBD1. Germline loops: CDR1 SGHNT, CDR2 YYREEE (reference sequence). The CDR3 is made up of 13 amino acids. With 4 bases clipped from V and 5 bases from J, the junction kept 5 bases outside the gene matches. CDR3 coding DNA: TGTGCCAGCAGCAAGGACAGGGCCAACGAGCAGTACTTC. Its protein product is CASSKDRANEQYF. Drawing the rest from reference TRBV5-4 and TRBJ2-7, the complete variable domain is ETGVTQSPTHLIKTRGQQVTLRCSSQSGHNTVSWYQQALGQGPQFIFQYYREEENGRGNFPPRFSGLQFPNYSSELNVNALELDDSALYLCASSKDRANEQYFGPGTRLTVT.

There are a few counts of this clonotype. The chain is built from TRBV29-1 and TRBJ1-5; 8 positions match TRBD1. The germline V gene encodes CDR1 SQVTM and CDR2 ANQGSEA. The V segment lost 7 bases and the J segment 5 bases; nucleotides outside the gene matches: 7. CDR3 length: 13 residues. The chain's CDR3 is CSASQGVDQPQHF. The CDR3 nucleotides read TGCAGCGCCTCACAGGGGGTCGATCAGCCCCAGCATTTT.

This chain links TRBV28 with TRBJ2-1; 8 nucleotides align to TRBD2. The CDR3 spans 14 residues. V lost 7 bases to trimming and J lost 9 bases; unmatched junction nucleotides: 11. The germline gives CDR1 MDHEN, CDR2 SYDVKM. CDR3 bases: TGTGCCAGCACCGGGGGGGTGCCCGGCGGTGAGCAGTTCTTC. It yields the protein CASTGGVPGGEQFF.

The sample holds a few counts of this clonotype. This chain links TRBV28 with TRBJ2-7, with TRBD2 matching 12 bases. V dropped 6 bases and J dropped 6; count of bases not matched to a gene: 3. This CDR3 contains 13 residues. CDR1 and CDR2 from the germline V gene are MDHEN and SYDVKM. The CDR3 DNA follows: TGTGCCAGCAGAGGACTAGCGGGGTTCGAGCAGTACTTC. Translating gives CASRGLAGFEQYF.

V and J are TRBV7-9 and TRBJ2-1; 10 nucleotides line up with TRBD2. Trimming cost V 8 bases and J 5 bases; bases outside gene matches: 9. This CDR3 region has 15 residues. Germline V CDR1 and CDR2: SEHNR, FQNEAQ (reference sequence). The DNA for the CDR3 is TGTGCCAGCGGAAAGCGGGGGGGCCGAGACAATGAGCAGTTCTTC. Its translation is CASGKRGGRDNEQFF.